This T cell receptor (beta chain) was sequenced for a study of brain T cells in children with intractable seizures. Study-wide results and limits: Only CDR3 sequence similarity suggested viral specificity, without known HCMV serostatus. Pre-surgery blood may have been undersampled, hiding some clones.

A remark on this clone: Its specificity is unknown.

TCRdb keeps only in-frame clones here, not all; method: immunoSEQ multiplex PCR. The sample holds 300,000 to 400,000 clones; nearly 95% are singletons and the top ten take 5% to 7%. Per the germline V gene, CDR1 is SGHTA and CDR2 is FQGTGA. CDR3 length: 13 residues. Trimming took 3 bases from V and 2 from J, leaving 7 bases between them. Sample time point: blood from clinic visit 5 months post-surgery; TSC patient then seizure free. Sequencing was limited to surgery cases with top T cell transcript signatures in brain tissue. At least one anti-epileptic drug was given before surgery. This TCR was sampled from a boy under two years old with tuberous sclerosis and intractable seizures. Specimen: peripheral blood, collected more than 4 months after surgery. The genes are TRBV7-3 and TRBJ1-1; a possible D gene is TRBD1 (5 bases). In DNA form, the CDR3 reads TGTGCCAGCAGCTTCGACAGCAACACTGAAGCTTTCTTT. It translates to CASSFDSNTEAFF.